The present T cell receptor (beta chain) was sequenced within a study of blood T cell repertoires in COVID-19. Study at large: Sites across the United States, Italy and Spain contributed samples from acute and convalescent COVID-19. In each case, the material was cDNA or gDNA derived from T cells, B-cell-depleted T cells, or PBMCs.

In the original processing: Reference gene primers were amplified, and this amplification served to estimate nucleated cell counts. Clones were sequenced by immunoSEQ multiplex PCR, and TCRdb holds only the in-frame ones, with some missing. The V and J calls and the clone size are those of that table, but D and trimming were determined from the DNA. The sample consists of some 140,000 clones, roughly 78% of them appearing once. The germline gives CDR1 SGHTA, CDR2 FQGNSA. The CDR3 loop spans 13 amino acids. V was cut by 6 bases and J by 2 bases, with 8 bases left in between. Source material: peripheral blood. The J gene is TRBJ1-3, the V gene TRBV7-2, with D uncertain. The clonotype was recovered from a man in his 60s with acute or convalescent COVID-19. The CDR3 coding sequence is TGTGCCAGCAGTCAGAACACTGGAAACACCATATATTTT. It yields the protein CASSQNTGNTIYF.